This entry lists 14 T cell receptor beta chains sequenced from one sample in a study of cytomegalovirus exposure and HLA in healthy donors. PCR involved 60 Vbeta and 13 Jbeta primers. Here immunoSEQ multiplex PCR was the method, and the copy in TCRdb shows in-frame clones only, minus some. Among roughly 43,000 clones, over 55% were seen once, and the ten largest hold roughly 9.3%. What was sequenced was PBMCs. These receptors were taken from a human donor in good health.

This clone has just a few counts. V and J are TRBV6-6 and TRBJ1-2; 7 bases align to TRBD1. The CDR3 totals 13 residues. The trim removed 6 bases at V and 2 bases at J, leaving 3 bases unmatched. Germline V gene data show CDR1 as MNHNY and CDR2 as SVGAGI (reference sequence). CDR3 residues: CASSPGQNYGYTF. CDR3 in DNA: TGTGCCAGCAGCCCGGGACAGAACTATGGCTACACCTTC.

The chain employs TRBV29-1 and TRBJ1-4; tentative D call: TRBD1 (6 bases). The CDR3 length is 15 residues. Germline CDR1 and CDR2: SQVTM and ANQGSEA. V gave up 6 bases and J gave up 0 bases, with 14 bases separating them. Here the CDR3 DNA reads TGCAGCGTAGGCGTGACAGGATCAACTAATGAAAAACTGTTTTTT. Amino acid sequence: CSVGVTGSTNEKLFF.

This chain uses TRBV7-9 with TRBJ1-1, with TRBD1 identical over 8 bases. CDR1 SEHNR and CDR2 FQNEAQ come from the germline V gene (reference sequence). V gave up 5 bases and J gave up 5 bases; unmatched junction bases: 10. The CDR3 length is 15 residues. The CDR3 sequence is CASSPQDREGTEAFF. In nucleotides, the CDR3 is TGTGCCAGCAGCCCCCAGGACAGGGAAGGAACTGAAGCTTTCTTT. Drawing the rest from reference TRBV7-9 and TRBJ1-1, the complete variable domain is DTGVSQNPRHKITKRGQNVTFRCDPISEHNRLYWYRQTLGQGPEFLTYFQNEAQLEKSRLLSDRFSAERPKGSFSTLEIQRTEQGDSAMYLCASSPQDREGTEAFFGQGTRLTVV.

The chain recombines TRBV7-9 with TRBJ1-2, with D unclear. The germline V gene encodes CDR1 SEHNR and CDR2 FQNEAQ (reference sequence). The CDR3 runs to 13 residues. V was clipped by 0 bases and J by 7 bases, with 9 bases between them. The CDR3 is CASSLALLSGYTF. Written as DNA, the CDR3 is TGTGCCAGCAGCTTAGCTCTCCTATCTGGCTACACCTTC.

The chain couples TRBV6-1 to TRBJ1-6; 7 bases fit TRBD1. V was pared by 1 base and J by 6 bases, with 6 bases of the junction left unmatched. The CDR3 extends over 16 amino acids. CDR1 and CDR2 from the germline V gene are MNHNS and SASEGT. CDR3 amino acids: CASSEGGTAINSPLHF. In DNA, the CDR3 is TGTGCCAGCAGTGAAGGAGGGACAGCCATTAATTCACCCCTCCACTTT.

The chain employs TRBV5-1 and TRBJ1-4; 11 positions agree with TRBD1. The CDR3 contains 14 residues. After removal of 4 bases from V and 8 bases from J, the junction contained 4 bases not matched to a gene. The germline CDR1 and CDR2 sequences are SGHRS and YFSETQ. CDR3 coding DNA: TGCGCCAGCAGCACGGGACAGGGGGACGAAAAACTGTTTTTT. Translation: CASSTGQGDEKLFF.

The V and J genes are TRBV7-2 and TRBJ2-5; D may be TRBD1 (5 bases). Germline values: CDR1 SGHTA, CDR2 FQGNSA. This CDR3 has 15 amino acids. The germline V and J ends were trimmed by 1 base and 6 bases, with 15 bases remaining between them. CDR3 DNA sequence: TGTGCCAGCAGCTTAGTAGACAGTCGGGTTCAGACCCAGTACTTC. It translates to CASSLVDSRVQTQYF.

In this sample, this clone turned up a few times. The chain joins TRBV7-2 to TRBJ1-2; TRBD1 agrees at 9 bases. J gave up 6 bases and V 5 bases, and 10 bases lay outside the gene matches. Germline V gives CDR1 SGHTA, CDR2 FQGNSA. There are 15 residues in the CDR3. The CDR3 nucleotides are TGTGCCAGCAGCGTCCTACAGGGGGCGCAGGATGGCTACACCTTC. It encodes CASSVLQGAQDGYTF.

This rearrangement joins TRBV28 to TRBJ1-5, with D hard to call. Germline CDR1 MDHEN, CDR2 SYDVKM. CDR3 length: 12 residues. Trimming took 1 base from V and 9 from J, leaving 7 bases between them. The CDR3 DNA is TGTGCCAGCAGTTTATTGCTGAGGCCCCAGCATTTT. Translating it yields CASSLLLRPQHF.

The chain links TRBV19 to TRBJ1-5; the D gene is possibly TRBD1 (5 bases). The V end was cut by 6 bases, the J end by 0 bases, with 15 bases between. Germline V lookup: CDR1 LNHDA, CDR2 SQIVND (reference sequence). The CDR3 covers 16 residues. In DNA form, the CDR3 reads TGTGCCAGTAGCAATTGGAGGGGCTATAGCAATCAGCCCCAGCATTTT. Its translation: CASSNWRGYSNQPQHF.

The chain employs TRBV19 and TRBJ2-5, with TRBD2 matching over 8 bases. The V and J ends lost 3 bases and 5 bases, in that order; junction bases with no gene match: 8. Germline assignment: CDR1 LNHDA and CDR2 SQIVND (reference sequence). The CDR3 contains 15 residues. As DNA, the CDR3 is TGTGCCAGTAGTATTCAGTACCCGGGAGGGGAGACCCAGTACTTC. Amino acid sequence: CASSIQYPGGETQYF.

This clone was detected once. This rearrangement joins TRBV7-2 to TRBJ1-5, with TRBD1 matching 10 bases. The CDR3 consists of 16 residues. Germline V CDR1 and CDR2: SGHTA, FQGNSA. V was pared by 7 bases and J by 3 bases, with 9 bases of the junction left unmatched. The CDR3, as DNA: TGTGCCAGCAACCTAGGACAGGGGGGTTTCAATCAGCCCCAGCATTTT. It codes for CASNLGQGGFNQPQHF.

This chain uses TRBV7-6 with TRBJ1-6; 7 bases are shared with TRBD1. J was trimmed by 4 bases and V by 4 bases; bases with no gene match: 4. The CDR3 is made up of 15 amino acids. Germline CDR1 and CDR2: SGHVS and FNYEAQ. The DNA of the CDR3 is TGTGCCAGCAGCTCGACAGGGAATTATAATTCACCCCTCCACTTT. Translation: CASSSTGNYNSPLHF.

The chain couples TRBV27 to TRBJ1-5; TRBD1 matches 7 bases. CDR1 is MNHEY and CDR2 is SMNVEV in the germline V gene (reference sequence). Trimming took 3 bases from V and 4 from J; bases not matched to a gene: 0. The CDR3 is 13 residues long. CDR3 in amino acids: CASSLGQNQPQHF. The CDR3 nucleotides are TGTGCCAGCAGTTTGGGACAGAATCAGCCCCAGCATTTT.